This T cell receptor (beta chain) originates from a study of control samples from healthy donors and cancer patients. This CDR3 spans 13 amino acids. In germline, CDR1 is SNHLY, CDR2 FYNNEI. Deletions cut 8 bases from V and 7 bases from J, with 12 bases between. This clone was picked up one time. The data were produced by immunoSEQ multiplex PCR, yet TCRdb's version contains in-frame clones alone and is incomplete. Altogether around 110,000 clones are present, over 90% being singletons, with the ten largest covering 2% to 3%. The chain links TRBV2 to TRBJ1-6; D ambiguous. The receptor was derived from a man between 25 and 39 years old in good health. Sequencing input: blood. CDR3 region: CASGVRANSPLHF. In DNA, the CDR3 is TGTGCCAGCGGGGTCCGGGCCAATTCACCCCTCCACTTT.